A single sample is the source of the 2 T cell receptor beta chains below, sequenced in a study of blood T cell repertoires in COVID-19. The assay was immunoSEQ multiplex PCR, and TCRdb's table has in-frame clones only and misses some. The sample lists around 470,000 clones, about 90% occurring once. Sequencing was done on a sample of PBMCs or T cells enriched from blood (not recorded which). These TCRs come from a man between 18 and 35 years old who had recovered from COVID-19.

The V gene is TRBV30, the J gene TRBJ1-5; D is possibly TRBD1 (5 bases). Trimming removed 5 bases from V and 2 bases from J, with 16 bases in between. The CDR3 contains 15 residues. The germline V gene has CDR1 GTSNPN and CDR2 SVGIG (reference sequence). CDR3 residues: CAWGSPGVGNQPQHF. CDR3 in DNA: TGTGCCTGGGGATCACCGGGGGTAGGCAATCAGCCCCAGCATTTT.

The chain has TRBV6-1 and TRBJ2-2, with TRBD1 identical over 7 bases. CDR3 length: 15 amino acids. CDR1 MNHNS and CDR2 SASEGT come from the germline V gene. V was pared by 1 base and J by 6 bases, with 5 bases of the junction left unmatched. CDR3 loop: CASSEVGQGAGELFF. The CDR3 nucleotides read TGTGCCAGCAGTGAAGTCGGGCAGGGGGCCGGGGAGCTGTTTTTT.